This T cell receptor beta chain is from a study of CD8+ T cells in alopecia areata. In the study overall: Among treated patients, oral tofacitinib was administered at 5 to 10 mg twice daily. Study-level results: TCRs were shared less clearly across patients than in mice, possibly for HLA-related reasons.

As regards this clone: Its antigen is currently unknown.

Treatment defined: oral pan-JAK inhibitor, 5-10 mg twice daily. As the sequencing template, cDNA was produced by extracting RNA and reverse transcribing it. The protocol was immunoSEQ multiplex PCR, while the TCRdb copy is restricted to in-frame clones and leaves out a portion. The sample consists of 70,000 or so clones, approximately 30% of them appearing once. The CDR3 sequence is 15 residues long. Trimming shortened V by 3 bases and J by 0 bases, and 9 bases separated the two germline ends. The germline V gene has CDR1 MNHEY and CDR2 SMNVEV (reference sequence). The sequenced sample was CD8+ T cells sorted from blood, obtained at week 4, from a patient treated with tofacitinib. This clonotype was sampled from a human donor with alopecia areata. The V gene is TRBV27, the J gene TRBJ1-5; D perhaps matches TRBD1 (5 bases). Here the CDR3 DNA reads TGTGCCAGCAGTTTTTCAGGGAATAGCAATCAGCCCCAGCATTTT. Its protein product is CASSFSGNSNQPQHF.